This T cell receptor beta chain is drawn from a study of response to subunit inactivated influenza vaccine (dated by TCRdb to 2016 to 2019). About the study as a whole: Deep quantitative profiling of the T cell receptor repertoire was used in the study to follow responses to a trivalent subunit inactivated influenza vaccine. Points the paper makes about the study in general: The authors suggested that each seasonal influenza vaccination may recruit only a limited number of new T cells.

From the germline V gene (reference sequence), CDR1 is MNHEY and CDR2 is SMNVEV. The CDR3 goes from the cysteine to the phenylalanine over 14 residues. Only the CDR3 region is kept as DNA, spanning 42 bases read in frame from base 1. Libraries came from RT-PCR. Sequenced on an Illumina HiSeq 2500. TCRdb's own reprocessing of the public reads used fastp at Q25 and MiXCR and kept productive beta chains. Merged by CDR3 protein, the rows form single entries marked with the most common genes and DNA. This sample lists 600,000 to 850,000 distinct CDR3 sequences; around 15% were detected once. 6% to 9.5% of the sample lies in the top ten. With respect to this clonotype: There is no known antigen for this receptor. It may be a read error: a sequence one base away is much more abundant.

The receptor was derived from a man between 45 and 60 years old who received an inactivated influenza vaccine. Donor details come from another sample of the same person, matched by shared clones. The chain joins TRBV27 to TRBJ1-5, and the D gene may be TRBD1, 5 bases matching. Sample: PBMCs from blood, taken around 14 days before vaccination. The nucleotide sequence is TGTGCCAGCCGAAAGGGCTGGGGCAATCAGCCCCAGCTTTTT. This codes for CASRKGWGNQPQLF.